The present entry profiles one T cell receptor (beta chain) with its context. Its antigen is currently unknown. The germline gene is not matched at one end of the junction; a read error may be the cause. These data are taken from a study of cytomegalovirus exposure and HLA in healthy donors. In the PCR, 60 Vbeta and 13 Jbeta primers were used. Some clones are missing from TCRdb's copy, which holds only in-frame ones; the method was immunoSEQ multiplex PCR. This table holds about 73,000 clones, roughly 82% found once. Notes on the study in general: A missense variant in DCLRE1C was later tied to TCR beta V- and J-gene trimming.

The CDR3 is 17 amino acids. Germline V gene sequence: CDR1 SEHNR, CDR2 FQNEAQ (reference sequence). Sequenced sample: PBMCs. This chain uses TRBV7-9 with TRBJ1-3, with TRBD1 identical over 7 bases. The sequence was obtained from a man in his 70s in good health and CMV-seronegative. Here the CDR3 reads CSSSLGTGQTSGNTIYF. In nucleotides, the CDR3 is TGTTCCAGCAGCTTAGGGACGGGACAGACCTCTGGAAACACCATATATTTT. Combining the CDR3 with reference TRBV7-9 and TRBJ1-3 gives the whole variable domain DTGVSQNPRHKITKRGQNVTFRCDPISEHNRLYWYRQTLGQGPEFLTYFQNEAQLEKSRLLSDRFSAERPKGSFSTLEIQRTEQGDSAMYLCSSSLGTGQTSGNTIYFGEGSWLTVV.